Below, one T cell receptor (beta chain) is given with its context. Its antigen specificity is not known. Within one base of it there is no much larger clone, and no base qualities were kept. The immunoSEQ Assay, a bias-controlled multiplex PCR, was used to amplify TCRbeta CDR3 regions from genomic DNA. The paper's processing steps were these. The number of nucleated cells in each sample was estimated by amplification of reference gene primers within the assay. To quantify the absolute abundance of each unique TCRbeta CDR3 rearrangement, sequence reads were collapsed and filtered. For each sample, productive Simpson clonality was calculated as the square root of Simpson's diversity index over productive rearrangements. Held by TCRdb, this immuneACCESS table contains in-frame sequences only and omits some clones. Under half of the omission traces to an unresolved V gene where checked; the cause of the rest is unknown. V and J calls and clone size come straight from that table; D and trimming were deduced from the DNA. The sample table shows almost 400,000 clones, and about 87% are seen once. The leading ten clones occupy about 2.3% of the sample.

This specimen comes from a study of blood T cell repertoires in COVID-19 (dated by TCRdb to 2020 to 2022). With regard to the full study: Collaborator samples came from the United States, Italy and Spain and covered acute and convalescent phases of COVID-19. The material from the prospective study consisted of cDNA or gDNA derived from T cells, B-cell-depleted T cells, or PBMCs. The dataset comprised deeply sampled blood TCRbeta repertoires from subjects exposed to, actively infected with, or recovered from COVID-19. The repertoires were released in a freely available public database meant as a resource for research on the immune response to SARS-CoV-2. The samples were drawn from two sources: the first 160 participants of the ongoing ImmuneRACE study, and 1,254 subjects contributed by 6 global collaborators. Sample metadata almost always included a de-identified subject ID, COVID-19 status, age in years and sex. Where available, HLA class I and class II types were taken from metadata supplied by the sample provider and were not determined by assay-based typing. Study-level results and caveats: The quantity of clinical and demographic metadata differed by source and by participant and was supplied without curation.

The CDR3 has 17 amino acids, counting the end cysteine and phenylalanine. CDR3 DNA is the only sequence kept; it has 51 bases, read in frame from the first base. Via the germline V gene, CDR1 is MGHRA and CDR2 YSYEKL. V ends up 4 bases short and J 1 base short, with an unmatched junction base count of 10. At one collaborating source in Seattle, patients were enrolled during active infection and were followed longitudinally through the course of disease. The collaborating institutions used their own protocols to collect whole blood in K2EDTA tubes. Collaborator samples were shipped for TCRbeta analysis as frozen whole blood, isolated PBMCs, or DNA extracted from either sample type.

The chain was built from TRBV4-1 and TRBJ1-1; the central 9 bases match TRBD1. The sample was peripheral blood. This receptor was identified in a woman between 55 and 75 years old with COVID-19, enrolled during active disease. The DNA is as follows: TGCGCCAGCAGCCCGTCGGACAGGGGTCGGGCGAACACTGAAGCTTTCTTT. Its product reads: CASSPSDRGRANTEAFF.